This T cell receptor beta chain is drawn from a study of shared clonotypes between healthy human individuals. General study results and limits: The expectation was that sequencing depth would affect clonotype sharing among donors.

To note about this clone: Its antigen is currently unknown.

The assay used deep level. Every immunoSEQ plate was one replicate of a subset's evenly spread DNA. Profiling relied on immunoSEQ multiplex PCR, and the TCRdb table lists in-frame clones only, not all of them. This table holds around 430,000 clones, 79% found once. V gave up 0 bases and J gave up 5 bases, with 11 bases separating them. The germline CDR1 and CDR2 sequences are SGHVS and FQNEAQ. The CDR3 has 14 residues. The rearrangement links TRBV7-8 to TRBJ2-7; D is undetermined. The sequence derives from a woman between 35 and 50 years old in good health. Some clones in this sample may be carry-over from other donors' samples. Sample: PBMCs. The chain's CDR3 is CASSLAPISHEQYF. The CDR3 region has the DNA TGTGCCAGCAGCTTAGCGCCTATTTCCCACGAGCAGTACTTC.